Presented here are 2 T cell receptor beta chains from one specimen sequenced in a study of T cell responses to AZD1222 COVID-19 vaccine. The method was immunoSEQ multiplex PCR; TCRdb's version includes in-frame clones alone and lacks a portion of them. The sample holds about 130,000 clones, around four fifths seen once. The specimen comprised peripheral blood, sampled on day 0 of AZD1222 vaccination. These receptors were collected from an adult in good health.

The chain couples TRBV3-1 (or the pseudogene TRBV3-2) to TRBJ1-1; D not certain. The CDR3 covers 15 residues. The germline V gene has CDR1 LGHDT and CDR2 YNNKEL (reference sequence). V lost 0 bases and J lost 1, with 9 bases in between. For the CDR3, the DNA is TGTGCCAGCAGCCAAGATTCTAGGAAGAACACTGAAGCTTTCTTT. Translation: CASSQDSRKNTEAFF.

The chain uses TRBV4-1 and TRBJ2-3; D may match TRBD1 or TRBD2 (6 bases each). This CDR3 is built from 16 residues. Deletions cut 1 base from V and 6 bases from J, with 17 bases between. CDR1 and CDR2 (germline): MGHRA, YSYEKL. The CDR3 sequence is CASSQGGGGGLDTQYF. Here the CDR3 DNA reads TGCGCCAGCAGCCAAGGAGGGGGTGGGGGGCTCGATACGCAGTATTTT.